Below, 28 T cell receptor beta chains from the same sample are listed, as sequenced in a study of blood T cell repertoires in COVID-19 (dated by TCRdb to 2018 to 2021). Libraries were built with the immunoSEQ multiplex PCR assay. TCRdb carries this immuneACCESS record with in-frame sequences only. Its versions omit some clonotypes, under half of them owing to an unresolved V gene in the studies checked, with the rest unexplained. This sample comprises 200,000 to 250,000 clones, 90% of them detected only once. The ten largest make up roughly 16% of the sample. The sequenced sample consisted of PBMCs or T cells enriched from blood (not recorded which). The receptors were gathered from a man between 25 and 39 years old who had been exposed to COVID-19.

The V gene is TRBV20-1, the J gene TRBJ1-2; 7 bases fit TRBD1. Germline CDR1 and CDR2: DFQATT and SNEGSKA (reference sequence). CDR3 length: 10 residues. The V and J ends lost 7 bases and 6 bases, in that order; junction bases with no gene match: 2. As DNA, the CDR3 is TGCAGTGGGGGGACAGATGGCTACACCTTC. Amino acids: CSGGTDGYTF.

The chain is built from TRBV5-4 and TRBJ1-2, with a tentative D call TRBD1 (5 bases). The CDR3 spans 12 residues. Germline V gene lookup returns CDR1 SGHNT and CDR2 YYREEE (reference sequence). V was clipped by 0 bases and J by 7 bases, with 7 bases between them. The CDR3 region is CASSLGDSGYTF. The CDR3 DNA reads TGTGCCAGCAGCTTGGGCGACAGTGGCTACACCTTC.

V usage is TRBV24-1 and J usage is TRBJ1-2; D call uncertain. Germline V gives CDR1 KGHDR, CDR2 SFDVKD. With 8 bases removed from V and 7 bases from J, the gap between germline ends came to 16 bases. The CDR3 is made up of 13 amino acids. The CDR3 loop is CATIVRELSGYTF. DNA for the CDR3: TGTGCCACCATCGTTCGGGAGTTGAGTGGCTACACCTTC.

This clone is a singleton in its sample. This chain joins TRBV5-1 and TRBJ2-7, with TRBD2 as a possible D gene (5 bases). The germline V gene encodes CDR1 SGHRS and CDR2 YFSETQ. Trimming left V 4 bases short and J 7 bases short, with 15 bases between. The CDR3 has 13 residues. CDR3 coding DNA: TGCGCCAGCAGCCGAGGGAGACCGGGGGAGCAGTACTTC. Its protein is CASSRGRPGEQYF.

The V call is TRBV4-1, the J call TRBJ2-3; TRBD2 agrees at 7 bases. This CDR3 region has 16 residues. V lost 7 bases and J lost 4; bases outside the gene matches: 14. Germline CDR1 is MGHRA and CDR2 is YSYEKL. The CDR3 sequence: CASTLQTGGVADTQYF. CDR3 nucleotide sequence: TGCGCCAGCACCCTGCAGACGGGGGGAGTTGCAGATACGCAGTATTTT.

The chain carries TRBV6-5 and TRBJ1-1, with D perhaps matching TRBD1 (6 bases). The CDR3 is made up of 13 amino acids. CDR1 is MNHEY, CDR2 SVGAGI, per germline. The V gene lost 6 bases and the J gene lost 1 base, with 9 bases spanning the gap. This chain's CDR3 is CASRRGRNTEAFF. The DNA for the CDR3 is TGTGCCAGCAGAAGGGGGAGGAACACTGAAGCTTTCTTT.

V gene TRBV5-1 combines with J gene TRBJ2-7, with D maybe TRBD2 (6 bases). From germline, CDR1 is SGHRS and CDR2 YFSETQ. The CDR3 totals 14 residues. V lost 3 bases and J lost 1, with 11 bases in between. The CDR3 coding sequence is TGCGCCAGCAGCTCGCGGGACGGGTCCTACGAGCAGTACTTC. Amino acid sequence: CASSSRDGSYEQYF.

V and J are TRBV5-5 and TRBJ1-2; perhaps TRBD1 as D (6 bases). Germline lookup yields CDR1 SGHKS and CDR2 YYEKEE (reference sequence). V gave up 0 bases and J gave up 5 bases, with 11 bases separating them. CDR3 size: 14 residues. CDR3 residues: CASSLAMDSYGYTF. The DNA for the CDR3 is TGTGCCAGCAGCTTGGCCATGGACAGTTATGGCTACACCTTC.

About this clone itself: The same CDR3 also results from other DNA sequences found in this sample. The chain uses TRBV4-2 and TRBJ1-3, with D possibly matching TRBD1 (5 bases). V was shortened by 2 bases and J by 2 bases, with 10 bases between the two germline ends. This CDR3 contains 15 residues. The germline V gene has CDR1 LGHNA and CDR2 YNFKEQ. CDR3 loop: CASSQSREAGNTIYF. The CDR3 DNA is TGTGCCAGCAGCCAAAGCAGGGAGGCTGGAAACACCATATATTTT.

V gene TRBV7-3 combines with J gene TRBJ2-3, with 9 bases identical to TRBD1. Looked up from germline, CDR1 is SGHTA and CDR2 is FQGTGA. This CDR3 is built from 16 residues. J was trimmed by 4 bases and V by 5 bases; bases with no gene match: 10. CDR3 DNA: TGTGCCAGCAGCCAGGGACAGGGCTTAGTCCCAGATACGCAGTATTTT. It specifies CASSQGQGLVPDTQYF.

The chain uses TRBV11-1 and TRBJ1-1; D gene unclear. The CDR3 runs to 13 residues. The germline V gene encodes CDR1 SGHAT and CDR2 FQDESV (reference sequence). V dropped 5 bases and J dropped 3 bases, with 10 bases sitting between them. The CDR3 nucleotides read TGTGCCAGCAGCCAAGCCTTGTACACTGAAGCTTTCTTT. Translated: CASSQALYTEAFF.

This chain joins TRBV7-2 and TRBJ2-1; TRBD1 is a possible D gene (6 bases). Germline CDR1 SGHTA, CDR2 FQGNSA. Trimming shortened V by 8 bases and J by 1 base, and 9 bases separated the two germline ends. This CDR3 is 13 amino acids long. The CDR3 region is CASFGTSYNEQFF. CDR3 DNA sequence: TGTGCCAGCTTTGGGACATCCTACAATGAGCAGTTCTTC.

The CDR3 DNA sequence: TGTGCCAGCAGTAACCACAGGGAAGAAAAACTGTTTTTT. This codes for CASSNHREEKLFF. The rearrangement joins TRBV12-3 or TRBV12-4 to TRBJ1-4; tentatively, D is TRBD1 (6 bases). The length of the CDR3 is 13 residues. Trimming pared 5 bases from V and 8 bases from J, leaving 12 bases between.

The chain links TRBV7-2 to TRBJ1-3, with D uncertain. Per germline, CDR1 SGHTA and CDR2 FQGNSA. The CDR3 has 12 residues. V was cut by 1 base and J by 5 bases, with 3 bases left in between. The CDR3 nucleotides read TGTGCCAGCAGCTTAGGGCGAAACACCATATATTTT. Translating gives CASSLGRNTIYF.

The chain combines TRBV7-2 with TRBJ2-2; unclear D gene. V gave up 3 bases and J gave up 5 bases, with 7 bases separating them. Germline V gives CDR1 SGHTA, CDR2 FQGNSA. There are 13 residues in the CDR3. In DNA form, the CDR3 reads TGTGCCAGCAGCTTCATCGGGACCGGGGAGCTGTTTTTT. It encodes CASSFIGTGELFF. The full variable domain, in which reference TRBV7-2 and TRBJ2-2 provide the parts outside the CDR3, is GAGVSQSPSNKVTEKGKDVELRCDPISGHTALYWYRQSLGQGLEFLIYFQGNSAPDKSGLPSDRFSAERTGGSVSTLTIQRTQQEDSAVYLCASSFIGTGELFFGEGSRLTVL.

The chain is built from TRBV7-6 and TRBJ1-5, with D possibly matching TRBD1 (5 bases). V was cut by 5 bases and J by 0 bases, with 11 bases left in between. This CDR3 is built from 15 residues. Germline V gene data show CDR1 as SGHVS and CDR2 as FNYEAQ. The CDR3 is CASSVEGNSNQPQHF. The CDR3 DNA sequence: TGTGCCAGCAGCGTGGAGGGGAATAGCAATCAGCCCCAGCATTTT.

The J gene is TRBJ2-5, the V gene TRBV27; TRBD2 agrees at 11 bases. The V and J ends lost 4 bases and 2 bases, in that order; junction bases with no gene match: 6. This CDR3 has 16 residues. Looked up from germline, CDR1 is MNHEY and CDR2 is SMNVEV (reference sequence). The chain's CDR3 is CASSSRLAGPQETQYF. The CDR3 DNA sequence: TGTGCCAGCAGTTCCAGACTAGCGGGGCCACAAGAGACCCAGTACTTC.

The J gene is TRBJ2-5, the V gene TRBV5-4, with 8 bases matching TRBD2. CDR3 length: 15 residues. Germline CDR1 and CDR2: SGHNT and YYREEE (reference sequence). V dropped 3 bases and J dropped 3; count of bases not matched to a gene: 7. The CDR3 protein is CASSSFGGAKETQYF. The DNA for the CDR3 is TGTGCCAGCAGCTCATTCGGGGGGGCCAAAGAGACCCAGTACTTC. Together with reference TRBV5-4 and TRBJ2-5, the CDR3 gives the full variable domain: ETGVTQSPTHLIKTRGQQVTLRCSSQSGHNTVSWYQQALGQGPQFIFQYYREEENGRGNFPPRFSGLQFPNYSSELNVNALELDDSALYLCASSSFGGAKETQYFGPGTRLLVL.

The chain uses TRBV5-1 and TRBJ1-1; 11 positions match TRBD1. The CDR3 sequence is 17 residues long. Germline values: CDR1 SGHRS, CDR2 YFSETQ. V shed 0 bases, J shed 0 bases, and the junction held 4 bases outside the gene matches. For the CDR3, the DNA is TGCGCCAGCAGCTTGGGGCGGACAGGGGGCATGAACACTGAAGCTTTCTTT. As protein: CASSLGRTGGMNTEAFF.

The chain has TRBV12-3 or TRBV12-4 and TRBJ1-1; D remains unclear. Trimming shortened V by 5 bases and J by 1 base, and 8 bases separated the two germline ends. The CDR3 loop spans 13 amino acids. The CDR3 nucleotides read TGTGCCAGCAGTCGGGAAGCGAACACTGAAGCTTTCTTT. As protein: CASSREANTEAFF.

The count of this clone is one. The chain links TRBV1 to TRBJ2-5; the D call TRBD2 from the table was never checked on the DNA. TRBV1 is tagged as a pseudogene. There are 19 residues in the CDR3. The CDR3 is CTSSHPGLAGRGYQETQYF. The CDR3 DNA reads as TGCACCAGCAGCCACCCCGGACTAGCGGGGAGGGGGTACCAAGAGACCCAGTACTTC.

The table lists this clone with a few counts. This sequence joins TRBV5-5 and TRBJ2-1; TRBD2 matches at 9 bases. After removal of 4 bases from V and 0 bases from J, the junction contained 5 bases not matched to a gene. Germline lookup yields CDR1 SGHKS and CDR2 YYEKEE (reference sequence). This CDR3 is built from 16 residues. The CDR3 is CASSAFSGSSYNEQFF. DNA of the CDR3: TGTGCCAGCAGCGCCTTTAGCGGGAGCTCCTACAATGAGCAGTTCTTC.

The rearrangement joins TRBV19 to TRBJ1-1; D not resolved. The V end was cut by 3 bases, the J end by 2 bases, with 13 bases between. Germline lookup yields CDR1 LNHDA and CDR2 SQIVND (reference sequence). This CDR3 is built from 15 residues. The CDR3 bases are TGTGCCAGTAGTATCCCCGGCTCGGGAAACACTGAAGCTTTCTTT. It codes for CASSIPGSGNTEAFF. The variable domain in full, with the rest retrieved from reference TRBV19 and TRBJ1-1, is DGGITQSPKYLFRKEGQNVTLSCEQNLNHDAMYWYRQDPGQGLRLIYYSQIVNDFQKGDIAEGYSVSREKKESFPLTVTSAQKNPTAFYLCASSIPGSGNTEAFFGQGTRLTVV.

The V call is TRBV3-1 (or the pseudogene TRBV3-2), the J call TRBJ2-5, with 7 bases aligning to TRBD2. The CDR3 length is 14 residues. Per germline, CDR1 LGHDT and CDR2 YNNKEL (reference sequence). The V segment lost 4 bases and the J segment 5 bases; nucleotides outside the gene matches: 7. The CDR3 loop is CASSPTSFLETQYF. The CDR3 DNA reads as TGTGCCAGCAGCCCGACTAGCTTCCTGGAGACCCAGTACTTC.

This chain uses TRBV19 with TRBJ2-3; D not resolved. Germline values: CDR1 LNHDA, CDR2 SQIVND (reference sequence). This CDR3 is 11 amino acids long. Trimming took off 3 bases at V and 6 bases at J, with 4 bases between the two ends. The CDR3 nucleotides are TGTGCCAGTAGTATCGGGGATACGCAGTATTTT. Protein product: CASSIGDTQYF.

This clone has more than one count but fewer than ten. This sequence joins TRBV30 and TRBJ1-2; no definite D call. The CDR3 has 16 residues. V was trimmed by 5 bases and J by 0 bases, leaving 19 bases between them. Germline CDR1 is GTSNPN and CDR2 is SVGIG (reference sequence). The DNA of the CDR3 is TGTGCCTGGGGCCCCGCGAGGTGGATGTCTAACTATGGCTACACCTTC. Its translation is CAWGPARWMSNYGYTF.

V gene TRBV9 combines with J gene TRBJ2-3; D may be TRBD2 (5 bases). Per the germline V gene, CDR1 is SGDLS and CDR2 is YYNGEE. The CDR3 runs 15 residues. Trimming removed 5 bases at V and 2 bases at J, with 15 bases between. The chain's CDR3 is CASSYREPLTDTQYF. The CDR3 DNA is TGTGCCAGCAGTTACCGGGAACCCCTCACAGATACGCAGTATTTT. The full variable domain, rest sourced from reference TRBV9 and TRBJ2-3, is DSGVTQTPKHLITATGQRVTLRCSPRSGDLSVYWYQQSLDQGLQFLIQYYNGEERAKGNILERFSAQQFPDLHSELNLSSLELGDSALYFCASSYREPLTDTQYFGPGTRLTVL.

V is TRBV7-8 and J is TRBJ1-2; TRBD1 aligns across 8 bases. Germline V gene data show CDR1 as SGHVS and CDR2 as FQNEAQ. V trimming: 5 bases; J trimming: 4 bases; junction bases outside the gene matches: 6. The CDR3 is made up of 14 amino acids. The CDR3 sequence: CASSAPGGPYGYTF. The CDR3 DNA follows: TGTGCCAGCAGCGCCCCAGGGGGCCCCTATGGCTACACCTTC. Filled out from reference TRBV7-8 and TRBJ1-2, the complete variable domain reads GAGVSQSPRYKVAKRGQDVALRCDPISGHVSLFWYQQALGQGPEFLTYFQNEAQLDKSGLPSDRFFAERPEGSVSTLKIQRTQQEDSAVYLCASSAPGGPYGYTFGSGTRLTVV.